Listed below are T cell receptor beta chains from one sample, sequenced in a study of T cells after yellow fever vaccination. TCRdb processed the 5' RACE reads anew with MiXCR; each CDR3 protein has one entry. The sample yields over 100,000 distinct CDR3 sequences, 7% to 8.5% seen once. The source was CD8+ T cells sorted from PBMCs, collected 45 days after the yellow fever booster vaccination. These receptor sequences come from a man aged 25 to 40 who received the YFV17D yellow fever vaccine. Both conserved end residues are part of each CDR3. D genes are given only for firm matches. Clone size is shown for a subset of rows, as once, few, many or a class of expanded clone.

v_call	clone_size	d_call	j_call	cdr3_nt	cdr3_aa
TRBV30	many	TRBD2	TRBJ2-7	TGTGCCTGGACCAAAGGACTAGCTGAGCGGGAGCAGTACTTC	CAWTKGLAEREQYF
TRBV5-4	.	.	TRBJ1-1	TGTGCCAGCAGCACCGGGACATATGTGTGGAACACTGAAGCTTTCTTT	CASSTGTYVWNTEAFF
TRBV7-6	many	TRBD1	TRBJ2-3	TGTGCCAGCAGCCCGACCACAGGGGGCACTTACACAGATACGCAGTATTTT	CASSPTTGGTYTDTQYF
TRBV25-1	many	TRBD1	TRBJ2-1	TGTGCCAGCAGTGAAATGGGGACAGGGTATGAGCAGTTCTTC	CASSEMGTGYEQFF
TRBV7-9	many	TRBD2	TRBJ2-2	TGTGCCAGCAGTCCAACTAGCGGGAAGGACACCGGGGAGCTGTTTTTT	CASSPTSGKDTGELFF
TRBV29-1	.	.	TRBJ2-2	TGCAGCGTTGAGGTAGCGGAAACCGGGGAGCTGTTTTTT	CSVEVAETGELFF
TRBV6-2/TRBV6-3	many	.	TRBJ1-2	TGTGCCAGCAGTTACTTCCCTCAGGACCTGGGTGACTATGGCTACACCTTC	CASSYFPQDLGDYGYTF
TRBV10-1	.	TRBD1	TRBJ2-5	TGCGCCAGCAGTCGGGACAGAAAACAAGAGACCCAGTACTTC	CASSRDRKQETQYF
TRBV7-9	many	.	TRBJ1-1	TGTGCCAGCAGCTCCCCAACCACAGGGATCGGCACTGAAGCTTTCTTT	CASSSPTTGIGTEAFF
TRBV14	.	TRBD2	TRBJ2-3	TGTGCCAGCAGCCCTCCTGCGGGAGGGTTCGCAGATACGCAGTATTTT	CASSPPAGGFADTQYF
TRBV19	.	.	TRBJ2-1	TGTGCCAGTAGTATAAGCCTAGCTTACAATGAGCAGTTCTTC	CASSISLAYNEQFF
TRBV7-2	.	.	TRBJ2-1	TGTGCCAGCAGCTTAACGGTAGCCGGGCAGTTCTTC	CASSLTVAGQFF
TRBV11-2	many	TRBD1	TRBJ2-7	TGTGCCAGCAGCTTTAGGGACAGGCCCTACGAGCAGTACTTC	CASSFRDRPYEQYF
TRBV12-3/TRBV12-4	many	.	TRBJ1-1	TGTGCCAGCAGTTTGGGACCGGCCACTGAAGCTTTCTTT	CASSLGPATEAFF
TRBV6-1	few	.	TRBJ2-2	TGTGCCATCCCGAGGTGGACCGGGAGTGACACCGGGGAGCTGTTTTTT	CAIPRWTGSDTGELFF
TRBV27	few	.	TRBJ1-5	TGTGCCAGCGGAAATCAGCCCCAGCATTTT	CASGNQPQHF
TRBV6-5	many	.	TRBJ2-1	TGTGCCAGCATCGCGTACAATGAGCAGTTCTTC	CASIAYNEQFF
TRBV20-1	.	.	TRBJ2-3	TGCAGTGCTTCCCCTTTGTCATTTAGCACAGATACGCAGTATTTT	CSASPLSFSTDTQYF
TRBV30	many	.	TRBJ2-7	TGTGCCTGTGACTCGACTCTATACTACGAGCAGTACTTC	CACDSTLYYEQYF
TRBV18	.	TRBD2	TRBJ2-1	TGTGCCAGCTCACCACCGGAACTAGCGGGGAATGAGCAGTTCTTC	CASSPPELAGNEQFF
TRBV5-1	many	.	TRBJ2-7	TGCGCCAGCAGCTTTTTGACGGGAACCTACGAGCAGTACTTC	CASSFLTGTYEQYF
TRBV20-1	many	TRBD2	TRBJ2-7	TGCAGTGCTAGAGTTCTAGCGGGGGATCTAGGCGAGCAGTACTTC	CSARVLAGDLGEQYF
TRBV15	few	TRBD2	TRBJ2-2	TGTGCCACCAGCACTGAGCGGGAGTGGGCCGGGGAGCTGTTTTTT	CATSTEREWAGELFF
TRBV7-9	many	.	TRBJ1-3	TGTGCCAGCAGCTTAGGGCCAGCTAAACGAAACACCATATATTTT	CASSLGPAKRNTIYF
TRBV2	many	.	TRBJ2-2	TGTGCCAGCAGTCGTGACAGGTGGTTGTTTTTT	CASSRDRWLFF